This T cell receptor (beta chain) was retrieved from a study of blood T cell repertoires in COVID-19 (dated by TCRdb to about 2020). Notes on the research overall: The collaborator samples originated in the United States, Italy and Spain and spanned the acute and convalescent phases of COVID-19. The dataset comprised deeply sampled blood TCRbeta repertoires from subjects exposed to, actively infected with, or recovered from COVID-19. The repertoires were made available in a free public database intended to serve as a resource for research on the immune response to SARS-CoV-2. Nearly every sample came with metadata listing a de-identified subject ID, COVID-19 status, age in years and sex. Where available, HLA class I and class II types were obtained from metadata supplied by the sample provider rather than from assay-based typing. The prospective study material was composed of cDNA or gDNA derived from T cells, B-cell-depleted T cells, or PBMCs. Samples were obtained from the ongoing ImmuneRACE study (first 160 participants) and from about 1,300 subjects provided by 6 global collaborators. General conclusions and limits of the study: Clinical and demographic metadata were provided uncurated, with the amount varying by source and participant.

V loses 3 bases of germline sequence and J loses 0 bases, and the interval between the two ends is 6 bases. From the cysteine through the phenylalanine, the CDR3 covers 14 amino acids. This entry keeps only the CDR3 DNA: 42 bases, framed from base 1. CDR1 and CDR2 (SGHTA, FQGNSA) derive from the germline V gene. As regards this clone: The clone's antigen remains unknown. Per-base qualities were not stored, and no clone one base away is much larger.

The immunoSEQ Assay, a bias-controlled multiplex PCR, was used to amplify TCRbeta CDR3 regions from genomic DNA. For the original study's pipeline: Within the assay, amplification of reference gene primers was used to estimate how many nucleated cells each sample contained. To quantify the absolute abundance of each unique TCRbeta CDR3 rearrangement, sequence reads were collapsed and filtered. For each sample, productive Simpson clonality was calculated by taking the square root of Simpson's diversity index across productive rearrangements. TCRdb obtained this table from immuneACCESS and retained in-frame rearrangements with V and J assigned. These tables miss some clones; where compared with another copy, unresolved V genes account for less than half of the shortfall, and the remainder is unexplained. D and trimming were read from the DNA, whereas the V and J calls and clone size are those reported in that table. Recorded for this sample are about 200,000 clones; roughly 84% of them occurred a single time. Less than 8.5% of the sample belongs to the ten largest clones.

Enrolling through a virtual design, the prospective study's participants ranged in age from roughly 18 to 90 years and lived across roughly 23 United States geographic areas. Cohort assignment in the prospective study relied on participant-reported clinical history from a screening survey and a study questionnaire. Recovered participants in ImmuneRACE Cohort 3 were defined by two consecutive negative NP/OP PCR tests, clearance by a healthcare professional, or resolution of symptoms. Each participant in the prospective study had whole blood, serum and a nasopharyngeal or oropharyngeal swab collected by mobile phlebotomists. Participants in the prospective study had the option to provide additional blood draws and questionnaires over a roughly 2-month period. Before DNA extraction, blood samples from the prospective study were shipped at room temperature or frozen.

The chain links TRBV7-2 with TRBJ1-3; no confident D gene assignment can be made. The receptor was isolated from a man between 40 and 49 years old who had recovered from COVID-19. The sample was PBMCs or T cells enriched from blood (not recorded which). The nucleotide sequence reads TGTGCCAGCAGCTTCGGAGGCTCTGGAAACACCATATATTTT. Its protein product is CASSFGGSGNTIYF.